These T cell receptor beta chains were read from a single sample in a study of T cell repertoires in cytomegalovirus infection. The antigens these receptors bind are not known. TCRdb independently ran MiXCR on the reads; one entry per CDR3 protein. Of 800,000 to 950,000 distinct CDR3 sequences in the sample, less than 35% were seen once. This specimen consisted of cultured CD8+ T cells from PBMCs, obtained from culture after CMV antigen stimulation. The source of these receptors is a human donor in good health (CMV status not recorded). Some clones in this sample may be carry-over from other donors' samples. Both conserved end residues are part of each CDR3. A D gene is named only where the DNA matches it firmly. For some rows the clone size is stated as once, few or many, or as a class when expanded; others skip it.

clone size	D gene	V gene	J gene	CDR3 protein	CDR3 DNA
few	TRBD2	TRBV12-3/TRBV12-4	TRBJ2-7	CASSSSGGTYEQYF	TGTGCCAGCAGTTCTAGCGGGGGAACCTACGAGCAGTACTTC
many	NA	TRBV7-8	TRBJ2-7	CASSGGHGGYEQYF	TGTGCCAGCAGCGGAGGACACGGTGGCTACGAGCAGTACTTC
few	NA	TRBV28	TRBJ1-4	CASKAGDRVDEKLFF	TGTGCCAGCAAGGCGGGGGATAGGGTGGATGAAAAACTGTTTTTT
many	NA	TRBV28	TRBJ2-5	CASSGLTLSAGETQYF	TGTGCCAGCAGTGGCCTAACACTCTCAGCCGGGGAGACCCAGTACTTC
NA	NA	TRBV12-5	TRBJ2-1	CASGLKGDEQFF	TGTGCTAGTGGTTTGAAAGGGGATGAGCAGTTCTTC
NA	TRBD2	TRBV7-6	TRBJ2-3	CASSPTSRTSAITDTQYF	TGTGCCAGCAGCCCTACGTCCAGGACTAGCGCAATCACAGATACGCAGTATTTT
NA	TRBD1	TRBV7-6	TRBJ2-7	CASSQGRTGTYEQYF	TGTGCCAGCAGCCAAGGGAGGACAGGGACCTACGAGCAGTACTTC
NA	NA	TRBV19	TRBJ1-1	CASRFLGEEQAEAFF	TGTGCCAGTCGATTCCTCGGGGAGGAACAGGCTGAAGCTTTCTTT
NA	NA	TRBV4-1	TRBJ2-5	CASSQGLGKETQYF	TGCGCCAGCAGCCAGGGGTTAGGAAAAGAGACCCAGTACTTC
NA	NA	TRBV6-5	TRBJ2-1	CASSPWQGSYNEQFF	TGTGCCAGCAGTCCCTGGCAGGGTAGTTACAATGAGCAGTTCTTC
NA	NA	TRBV6-2/TRBV6-3	TRBJ2-2	CASSYSVGGGATNTGELFF	TGTGCCAGCAGTTACTCAGTGGGTGGGGGGGCCACGAACACCGGGGAGCTGTTTTTT
NA	NA	TRBV6-2/TRBV6-3	TRBJ2-5	CASSSLLQETQYF	TGTGCCAGCAGTTCCCTTCTCCAAGAGACCCAGTACTTC
NA	NA	TRBV6-6	TRBJ2-1	CASSSQDSYNEQFF	TGTGCCAGCAGTTCCCAGGACTCGTACAATGAGCAGTTCTTC
NA	NA	TRBV2	TRBJ2-3	CASQTGTDTQYF	TGTGCCAGCCAAACAGGGACAGATACGCAGTATTTT
NA	NA	TRBV6-2/TRBV6-3	TRBJ1-1	CASRNTGLLWRAFF	TGTGCCAGCAGAAATACAGGACTCCTCTGGCGAGCTTTCTTT
NA	TRBD1	TRBV5-6	TRBJ2-1	CASSLGTGVTNEQFF	TGTGCCAGCAGCTTAGGGACAGGGGTGACCAATGAGCAGTTCTTC
NA	NA	TRBV19	TRBJ1-1	CASSIDTGHEAFF	TGTGCCAGTAGTATAGATACGGGGCATGAAGCTTTCTTT
few	NA	TRBV7-2	TRBJ2-5	CASSRWVVSQETQYF	TGTGCCAGCAGCCGTTGGGTAGTAAGCCAAGAGACCCAGTACTTC
few	TRBD2	TRBV6-6	TRBJ2-3	CASSQRGEFTDTQYF	TGTGCCAGCAGTCAGCGGGGGGAATTCACAGATACGCAGTATTTT
NA	NA	TRBV27	TRBJ1-4	CASTPGGINEKLFF	TGTGCCAGCACTCCTGGAGGGATTAATGAAAAACTGTTTTTT
NA	NA	TRBV19	TRBJ2-5	CASSWVDSPYQETQYF	TGTGCCAGTAGTTGGGTGGACAGTCCGTACCAAGAGACCCAGTACTTC
few	TRBD1	TRBV23-1	TRBJ1-4	CAVLTGTGEKLFF	TGCGCCGTTTTGACAGGGACGGGAGAAAAACTGTTTTTT
NA	NA	TRBV7-3	TRBJ2-5	CASSLTSGVKETQYF	TGTGCCAGCAGCTTAACATCGGGGGTAAAAGAGACCCAGTACTTC
NA	NA	TRBV5-4	TRBJ2-5	CASSTDYQETQYF	TGTGCCAGCAGTACCGACTACCAAGAGACCCAGTACTTC
few	NA	TRBV7-9	TRBJ1-4	CASSLVRDDEKLFF	TGTGCCAGCAGCTTAGTCAGGGACGATGAAAAACTGTTTTTT
NA	NA	TRBV7-2	TRBJ2-1	CASSHMTNEQFF	TGTGCCAGCAGCCACATGACCAATGAGCAGTTCTTC
NA	NA	TRBV14	TRBJ1-2	CASSQGQLKGYTF	TGTGCCAGCAGCCAAGGACAGCTTAAAGGCTACACCTTC
many	NA	TRBV7-2	TRBJ2-1	CASTSLRDYNEQFF	TGTGCCAGCACCTCACTTAGGGACTACAATGAGCAGTTCTTC
NA	NA	TRBV6-8	TRBJ2-7	CASSYSVNPYEQYF	TGTGCCAGCAGTTATTCAGTCAACCCCTACGAGCAGTACTTC
few	NA	TRBV25-1	TRBJ1-2	CASISNYGYTF	TGTGCCAGCATCTCCAACTATGGCTACACCTTC
few	NA	TRBV6-2/TRBV6-3	TRBJ1-1	CASSYEEAPTVNTEAFF	TGTGCCAGCAGTTACGAGGAGGCCCCGACAGTGAACACTGAAGCTTTCTTT
many	NA	TRBV12-3/TRBV12-4	TRBJ1-6	CASRGTALGSYNSPLHF	TGTGCCAGCAGAGGGACCGCCTTGGGCTCCTATAATTCACCCCTCCACTTT
NA	NA	TRBV7-9	TRBJ1-3	CASRFTAVTGNTIYF	TGTGCCAGCAGATTCACGGCGGTCACTGGAAACACCATATATTTT
few	NA	TRBV6-1	TRBJ1-4	CASSTRSSNEKLFF	TGTGCCAGCAGTACCCGCAGCTCTAATGAAAAACTGTTTTTT
NA	NA	TRBV10-3	TRBJ1-1	CAIKRDAASLNTEAFF	TGTGCCATCAAACGGGACGCAGCCTCCTTGAACACTGAAGCTTTCTTT
NA	NA	TRBV6-2/TRBV6-3	TRBJ1-1	CASRPRGLNTEAFF	TGTGCCAGCAGGCCAAGGGGGTTGAACACTGAAGCTTTCTTT
few	NA	TRBV7-9	TRBJ1-6	CAAEGGNSPLHF	TGTGCCGCGGAGGGGGGGAATTCACCCCTCCACTTT
few	NA	TRBV6-2/TRBV6-3	TRBJ1-2	CASSMDTAYGYTF	TGTGCCAGCAGCATGGATACCGCTTATGGCTACACCTTC
NA	TRBD1	TRBV27	TRBJ1-1	CASSSSQGALNTEAFF	TGTGCCAGCAGTTCCTCACAGGGGGCGCTGAACACTGAAGCTTTCTTT
NA	TRBD2	TRBV6-1	TRBJ2-1	CASSGSGGAGSYNEQFF	TGTGCCAGCAGTGGTAGCGGGGGGGCGGGGTCCTACAATGAGCAGTTCTTC
NA	NA	TRBV7-6	TRBJ2-7	CASSSDYTYEQYF	TGTGCCAGCAGCTCTGACTATACCTACGAGCAGTACTTC
NA	TRBD1	TRBV29-1	TRBJ1-2	CSVEELGQGPYGYTF	TGCAGCGTTGAAGAATTGGGACAGGGGCCCTATGGCTACACCTTC
many	NA	TRBV6-1	TRBJ2-1	CASSEPVMSYNEQFF	TGTGCCAGCAGTGAACCAGTTATGTCCTACAATGAGCAGTTCTTC
NA	NA	TRBV4-2	TRBJ1-5	CASSHSRTTRNQPQHF	TGTGCCAGCAGCCACTCCCGGACCACTCGCAATCAGCCCCAGCATTTT
NA	TRBD1	TRBV6-5	TRBJ1-1	CASSSGGGDTEAFF	TGTGCCAGCAGTTCAGGGGGGGGGGACACTGAAGCTTTCTTT
NA	NA	TRBV12-3/TRBV12-4	TRBJ2-5	CASSAAQQGQETQYF	TGTGCCAGCAGCGCCGCCCAACAAGGGCAAGAGACCCAGTACTTC
few	TRBD1	TRBV10-3	TRBJ1-5	CAISESDREGQPQHF	TGTGCCATCAGTGAGTCCGACAGGGAAGGACAGCCCCAGCATTTT
NA	NA	TRBV27	TRBJ1-4	CASSLGTYEKLFF	TGTGCCAGCAGTTTGGGGACCTATGAAAAACTGTTTTTT
NA	TRBD1	TRBV6-5	TRBJ2-7	CASSPGQGINEQYF	TGTGCCAGCAGCCCGGGACAGGGGATCAACGAGCAGTACTTC
NA	NA	TRBV12-3/TRBV12-4	TRBJ1-4	CASSFNPATGPNEKLFF	TGTGCCAGCAGTTTTAATCCAGCAACGGGACCTAATGAAAAACTGTTTTTT
NA	NA	TRBV10-3	TRBJ1-1	CAISEGVNTEAFF	TGTGCCATCAGTGAGGGGGTGAACACTGAAGCTTTCTTT